The 25 T cell receptor beta chains below come from one sample, sequenced in a study of cytotoxic CD8 clonotypes in ibrutinib-treated CLL. TCRdb keeps only in-frame clones here, not all; method: immunoSEQ multiplex PCR. The data show 80,000 to 95,000 clones, with 70% to 80% seen just once and roughly 4.8% held by the top ten. The starting material was PBMCs, obtained after 12 months of ibrutinib treatment. The receptor source for this set is a human donor with chronic lymphocytic leukemia.

The chain links TRBV6-1 to TRBJ2-5; 7 bases line up with TRBD2. There are 14 residues in the CDR3. Germline V gives CDR1 MNHNS, CDR2 SASEGT. The J segment lost 2 bases and the V segment lost 8 bases, leaving 8 bases of the junction unmatched. The CDR3 nucleotides are TGTGCCAGCGGGGGAGGGGTTGCACAAGAGACCCAGTACTTC. Residues: CASGGGVAQETQYF.

The J gene is TRBJ2-3, the V gene TRBV19; 10 positions match TRBD1. The V gene end was trimmed by 5 bases and the J gene end by 3 bases; junction bases not matched to a gene: 8. The CDR3 totals 16 residues. Germline V CDR1 and CDR2: LNHDA, SQIVND (reference sequence). The CDR3 bases are TGTGCCAGTAGTGGGGGACAGGGGAGTAGGACAGATACGCAGTATTTT. Translated, it gives CASSGGQGSRTDTQYF.

This chain uses TRBV19 with TRBJ2-1; D remains unclear. CDR1 LNHDA and CDR2 SQIVND come from the germline V gene (reference sequence). The CDR3 runs to 16 residues. V gave up 3 bases and J gave up 4 bases, with 16 bases separating them. In nucleotides, the CDR3 is TGTGCCAGTAGTATGCGCCCTAGGAACCCGTACAATGAGCAGTTCTTC. This translates into CASSMRPRNPYNEQFF.

The rearrangement joins TRBV19 to TRBJ2-7; the match to TRBD1 covers 8 bases. The CDR3 totals 14 residues. V was clipped by 8 bases and J by 3 bases; unmatched bases: 9. The germline V gene has CDR1 LNHDA and CDR2 SQIVND (reference sequence). CDR3 bases: TGTGCCAGTGGACCAGGACAGGGCCTCTACGAGCAGTACTTC. As protein: CASGPGQGLYEQYF. The full variable domain, rest sourced from reference TRBV19 and TRBJ2-7, is DGGITQSPKYLFRKEGQNVTLSCEQNLNHDAMYWYRQDPGQGLRLIYYSQIVNDFQKGDIAEGYSVSREKKESFPLTVTSAQKNPTAFYLCASGPGQGLYEQYFGPGTRLTVT.

There are a few counts of this clone. The V call is TRBV5-8, the J call TRBJ2-5; no clear D gene. Trimming removed 0 bases at V and 5 bases at J, with 11 bases between. The V gene's germline CDR1 is SGHTS and CDR2 YDEGEE. CDR3 length: 14 residues. CDR3: CASSLGVAVETQYF. As DNA, the CDR3 is TGTGCCAGCAGCTTGGGGGTAGCTGTTGAGACCCAGTACTTC.

The chain couples TRBV19 to TRBJ1-1; 8 nucleotides match TRBD1. The germline V gene encodes CDR1 LNHDA and CDR2 SQIVND (reference sequence). CDR3 length equals 14 residues. The V gene end was trimmed by 6 bases and the J gene end by 3 bases; junction bases not matched to a gene: 6. Here the CDR3 DNA reads TGTGCCAGTAGGACAGGGGTCTGGGACACTGAAGCTTTCTTT. As protein: CASRTGVWDTEAFF.

V is TRBV7-2 and J is TRBJ2-7; D remains unclear. The CDR3 has 15 residues. From germline, CDR1 is SGHTA and CDR2 FQGNSA. V gave up 3 bases and J gave up 6 bases, with 18 bases separating them. CDR3 in DNA: TGTGCCAGCAGCTTGAACGGCCCCGATGGGGTCGAGCAGTACTTC. This encodes CASSLNGPDGVEQYF.

The chain couples TRBV2 to TRBJ2-7; TRBD1 matches at 8 bases. The germline V gene encodes CDR1 SNHLY and CDR2 FYNNEI. Trimming removed 6 bases from V and 6 bases from J; junction bases left unmatched: 10. This CDR3 comprises 14 residues. CDR3 region: CASRPPGQVSEQYF. CDR3 bases: TGTGCCAGCAGACCCCCGGGACAGGTTTCCGAGCAGTACTTC.

In nucleotides, the CDR3 is TGTGCCATCGGGGTCGACGGGGGGCTAGGGCAGTTCTTC. This codes for CAIGVDGGLGQFF. The genes are TRBV10-3 and TRBJ2-1; tentative D call: TRBD2 (7 bases). The CDR3 loop spans 13 amino acids. Germline loops: CDR1 ENHRY, CDR2 SYGVKD. The V and J ends lost 8 bases and 12 bases respectively, with 20 bases between them.

The chain links TRBV9 to TRBJ2-3; D is uncertain. The CDR3 has 16 residues. With 2 bases removed from V and 0 bases from J, the gap between germline ends came to 13 bases. Germline V lookup: CDR1 SGDLS, CDR2 YYNGEE. The CDR3 spells CASSVLPNPSTDTQYF. The CDR3 bases are TGTGCCAGCAGCGTTTTGCCAAACCCTAGCACAGATACGCAGTATTTT.

The gene calls are TRBV5-6 and TRBJ2-5, with 8 bases aligning to TRBD1. This CDR3 contains 15 residues. Germline values: CDR1 SGHDT, CDR2 YYEEEE. V was pared by 4 bases and J by 5 bases, with 10 bases of the junction left unmatched. The CDR3 sequence: CASSPQDRAGETQYF. The CDR3 bases are TGTGCCAGCAGCCCCCAGGACAGGGCTGGGGAGACCCAGTACTTC.

This chain links TRBV9 with TRBJ2-5, with a tentative D call TRBD2 (8 bases). Deletions cut 4 bases from V and 5 bases from J, with 18 bases between. From germline, CDR1 is SGDLS and CDR2 YYNGEE. This CDR3 contains 15 residues. The CDR3 is CASSPLPGGGETQYF. The CDR3 nucleotides read TGTGCCAGCAGCCCCCTACCGGGAGGGGGCGAGACCCAGTACTTC.

The CDR3 nucleotides read TGTGCCAGCAGCTTACCCTCACAGGGGGAAGAAAAACTGTTTTTT. Its protein product is CASSLPSQGEEKLFF. J is TRBJ1-4 and V is TRBV7-9, with 8 positions matching TRBD1. The CDR3 is 15 amino acids. After removal of 2 bases from V and 8 bases from J, the junction contained 7 bases not matched to a gene. Germline V lookup: CDR1 SEHNR, CDR2 FQNEAQ (reference sequence). The full variable domain, rest sourced from reference TRBV7-9 and TRBJ1-4, is DTGVSQNPRHKITKRGQNVTFRCDPISEHNRLYWYRQTLGQGPEFLTYFQNEAQLEKSRLLSDRFSAERPKGSFSTLEIQRTEQGDSAMYLCASSLPSQGEEKLFFGSGTQLSVL.

The gene calls are TRBV7-2 and TRBJ1-1; a possible D gene is TRBD1 (6 bases). CDR3 length: 14 amino acids. Germline CDR1 reads SGHTA; CDR2 reads FQGNSA. The V end lost 5 bases, the J end lost 4 bases, and 14 bases lay between the germline ends. The CDR3 here is CASSPEQGTTEAFF. The CDR3 bases are TGTGCCAGCAGCCCAGAACAGGGTACCACTGAAGCTTTCTTT.

J is TRBJ1-1 and V is TRBV29-1; D gene ambiguous. Trimming shortened V by 6 bases and J by 4 bases, and 6 bases separated the two germline ends. Per the germline V gene, CDR1 is SQVTM and CDR2 is ANQGSEA. The CDR3 has 10 residues. This CDR3 is CSVSPTEAFF. The CDR3 DNA follows: TGCAGCGTATCCCCCACTGAAGCTTTCTTT.

CDR3 region: CASSPGQLGNTIYF. In DNA, the CDR3 is TGTGCCAGCTCCCCCGGACAGCTAGGAAACACCATATATTTT. This chain uses TRBV18 with TRBJ1-3; possibly TRBD1 for D (6 bases). The CDR3 sequence is 14 residues long. Per germline, CDR1 KGHSH and CDR2 LQKENI. The V end was cut by 6 bases, the J end by 4 bases, with 13 bases between.

The V gene is TRBV9, the J gene TRBJ1-1; D gene ambiguous. The CDR3 loop spans 13 amino acids. Trimming stripped 0 bases from V and 5 bases from J, with 8 bases between. From germline, CDR1 is SGDLS and CDR2 YYNGEE. CDR3 sequence (DNA): TGTGCCAGCAGCGTAGCGGCGGGGACTGAAGCTTTCTTT. This gives the protein CASSVAAGTEAFF.

The V and J genes are TRBV28 and TRBJ2-1, with TRBD1 identical over 8 bases. After removal of 6 bases from V and 7 bases from J, the junction contained 11 bases not matched to a gene. The CDR3 totals 15 residues. Per germline, CDR1 MDHEN and CDR2 SYDVKM. CDR3 DNA: TGTGCCAGCAGCCGGCCAGGGGGCAAGATTAATGAGCAGTTCTTC. Protein: CASSRPGGKINEQFF.

The V and J genes are TRBV5-4 and TRBJ1-4; no firm D call. CDR1 and CDR2 (germline): SGHNT, YYREEE (reference sequence). This CDR3 comprises 13 residues. The V and J ends lost 0 bases and 6 bases respectively, with 6 bases between them. CDR3 sequence: CASSLGADEKLFF. The CDR3 coding sequence is TGTGCCAGCAGCTTGGGGGCGGATGAAAAACTGTTTTTT.

The rearrangement joins TRBV6-5 to TRBJ1-3, with D maybe TRBD1 (5 bases). The V and J ends lost 6 bases and 0 bases respectively, with 12 bases between them. Germline V gene lookup returns CDR1 MNHEY and CDR2 SVGAGI. This CDR3 contains 15 residues. Here the CDR3 DNA reads TGTGCCAGCAGCCCGGGGGGGAGCTCTGGAAACACCATATATTTT. It encodes CASSPGGSSGNTIYF.

This clone was picked up a small number of times. The chain couples TRBV4-3 to TRBJ1-4; D not certain. Between the trimmed V and J ends, which lost 2 bases and 7 bases, there was a span of 14 bases. The CDR3 covers 15 residues. The germline CDR1 and CDR2 sequences are LGHNA and YSLEER. The CDR3 sequence: CASSQRGKKAEKLFF. CDR3 DNA sequence: TGCGCCAGCAGCCAAAGAGGCAAAAAGGCTGAAAAACTGTTTTTT.

This clone occurred a few times. The rearrangement links TRBV18 to TRBJ2-1; 10 nucleotides agree with TRBD2. Germline CDR1 reads KGHSH; CDR2 reads LQKENI. The CDR3 totals 17 residues. V lost 3 bases and J lost 3; bases outside the gene matches: 8. This CDR3 reads CASSPPGLAIHYNEQFF. In nucleotides, the CDR3 is TGTGCCAGCTCACCCCCGGGACTAGCGATCCACTACAATGAGCAGTTCTTC.

V gene TRBV6-1 combines with J gene TRBJ2-7; D remains ambiguous. Trimming removed 7 bases from V and 2 bases from J, with 12 bases in between. This CDR3 has 13 residues. Looked up from germline, CDR1 is MNHNS and CDR2 is SASEGT. CDR3 coding DNA: TGTGCCAGCACCCCCGGGCCCACCTACGAGCAGTACTTC. It is translated as CASTPGPTYEQYF.

V gene TRBV2 combines with J gene TRBJ2-5; 11 nucleotides match TRBD2. Trimming took 7 bases from V and 1 from J; bases not matched to a gene: 8. This CDR3 is 16 amino acids long. Looked up from germline, CDR1 is SNHLY and CDR2 is FYNNEI. The CDR3 is CASTLTLAGAQETQYF. CDR3 sequence (DNA): TGTGCCAGCACCCTCACACTAGCGGGGGCCCAAGAGACCCAGTACTTC.

The rearrangement links TRBV11-2 to TRBJ2-6; D is undetermined. Germline V lookup: CDR1 SGHAT, CDR2 FQNNGV. Trimming took off 2 bases at V and 4 bases at J, with 9 bases between the two ends. The CDR3 extends over 15 amino acids. The CDR3, as DNA: TGTGCCAGCAGCTTAATGTTCGGGGGGGCCAACGTCCTGACTTTC. It translates to CASSLMFGGANVLTF.